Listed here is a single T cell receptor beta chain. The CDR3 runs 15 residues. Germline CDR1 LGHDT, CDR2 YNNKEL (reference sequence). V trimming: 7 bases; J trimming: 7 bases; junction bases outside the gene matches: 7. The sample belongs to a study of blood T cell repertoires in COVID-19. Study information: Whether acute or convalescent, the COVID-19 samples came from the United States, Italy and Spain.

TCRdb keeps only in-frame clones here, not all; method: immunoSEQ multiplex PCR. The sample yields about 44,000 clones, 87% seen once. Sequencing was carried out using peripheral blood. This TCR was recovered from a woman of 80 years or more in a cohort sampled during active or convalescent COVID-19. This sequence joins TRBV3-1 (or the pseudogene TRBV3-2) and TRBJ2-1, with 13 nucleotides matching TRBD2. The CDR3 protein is CASKTSGRAGNEQFF. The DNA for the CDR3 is TGTGCCAGCAAAACTAGCGGGAGGGCGGGGAATGAGCAGTTCTTC.